The 8 T cell receptor beta chains listed next were all sequenced from one sample in a study of T cells after yellow fever vaccination. TCRdb re-called the 5' RACE reads with MiXCR, one entry per CDR3 protein. The table has approximately 110,000 distinct CDR3 sequences, 8.4% seen once; the top ten hold about 25%. The input for sequencing was CD8+ T cells sorted from PBMCs, taken 45 days after the yellow fever booster vaccination. Receptor source: a man younger than 40 who received the YFV17D yellow fever vaccine.

This clonotype was recorded at least ten times. The chain is built from TRBV4-3 and TRBJ2-7; D unclear. The V and J ends lost 4 bases and 3 bases respectively, with 10 bases between them. The V gene's germline CDR1 is LGHNA and CDR2 YSLEER. The CDR3 has 13 residues. CDR3 residues: CASSPTLGYEQYF. In DNA, the CDR3 is TGCGCCAGCAGCCCCACCCTGGGCTACGAGCAGTACTTC.

This chain uses TRBV11-2 with TRBJ2-7; D gene unclear. The CDR3 covers 15 residues. Germline values: CDR1 SGHAT, CDR2 FQNNGV. The V gene lost 5 bases and the J gene lost 3 bases, with 17 bases spanning the gap. The CDR3 region is CASSPTSGELYEQYF. DNA of the CDR3: TGTGCCAGCAGCCCGACCTCGGGCGAACTCTACGAGCAGTACTTC.

Notes on this clonotype: A much more abundant neighbour one base away suggests this may be a read error. V usage is TRBV5-6 and J usage is TRBJ2-5; no definite D call. Per the germline V gene, CDR1 is SGHDT and CDR2 is YYEEEE. The CDR3 runs 13 residues. The V end lost 2 bases, the J end lost 5 bases, and 10 bases lay between the germline ends. CDR3 loop: CASSLVGCETQYF. Written as DNA, the CDR3 is TGTGCCAGCAGCTTAGTGGGCTGTGAGACCCAGTACTTC.

This clonotype was recorded many times. The chain has TRBV7-9 and TRBJ2-7; D not certain. Germline loops: CDR1 SEHNR, CDR2 FQNEAQ (reference sequence). V was trimmed by 4 bases and J by 6 bases, leaving 13 bases between them. CDR3 length: 13 amino acids. This chain's CDR3 is CASSYSTDSEQYF. CDR3 nucleotide sequence: TGTGCCAGCAGCTATTCTACGGATAGCGAGCAGTACTTC.

This clonotype has at least ten counts. The V and J genes are TRBV5-1 and TRBJ2-7; no clear D. Trimming took off 0 bases at V and 3 bases at J, with 10 bases between the two ends. The CDR3 runs to 14 residues. In germline, CDR1 is SGHRS, CDR2 YFSETQ. The CDR3 loop reads CASSLADYIYEQYF. The CDR3 DNA reads TGCGCCAGCAGCTTGGCAGATTACATCTACGAGCAGTACTTC. Using reference TRBV5-1 and TRBJ2-7 for the parts outside the CDR3, the full variable domain is KAGVTQTPRYLIKTRGQQVTLSCSPISGHRSVSWYQQTPGQGLQFLFEYFSETQRNKGNFPGRFSGRQFSNSRSEMNVSTLELGDSALYLCASSLADYIYEQYFGPGTRLTVT.

This clonotype was observed at least ten times. The V call is TRBV5-1, the J call TRBJ2-3; 11 bases align to TRBD2. This CDR3 contains 16 residues. V trimming: 4 bases; J trimming: 2 bases; junction bases outside the gene matches: 6. Germline CDR1 is SGHRS and CDR2 is YFSETQ. This CDR3 is CASSPAGLAVTDTQYF. The CDR3, as DNA: TGCGCCAGCAGCCCCGCGGGACTAGCGGTCACAGATACGCAGTATTTT.

This clonotype was seen at least ten times. The chain carries TRBV29-1 and TRBJ2-6; D is unresolved. The CDR3 covers 14 residues. Germline CDR1 SQVTM, CDR2 ANQGSEA. The CDR3 DNA sequence: TGCAGTGTCATGTCGAACTCTGGGGCCAACGTCCTGACTTTC. Translating it yields CSVMSNSGANVLTF.

The table lists this clonotype with many counts. The chain carries TRBV12-3 or TRBV12-4 and TRBJ2-3; D is undetermined. V gave up 6 bases and J gave up 0 bases, with 7 bases separating them. CDR3 length equals 13 residues. The CDR3 sequence is CASSRGSTDTQYF. In nucleotides, the CDR3 is TGTGCCAGCAGCCGCGGAAGCACAGATACGCAGTATTTT.